The 7 T cell receptor beta chains listed next were all sequenced from one sample in a study of shared clonotypes between healthy human individuals. Profiling relied on immunoSEQ multiplex PCR, and the TCRdb table lists in-frame clones only, not all of them. The data contain about 1,500,000 clones, around 97% of them singletons. Sequenced input: naive CD4+ T cells sorted from blood. Subset defined: CD45RA+ positively selected. Source of these receptors: a man aged 25-45 years in good health.

V is TRBV19 and J is TRBJ2-7; TRBD2 matches at 11 bases. The CDR3 length is 16 residues. J lost 5 bases, V lost 2 bases, and 8 bases had no gene match. Per the germline V gene, CDR1 is LNHDA and CDR2 is SQIVND (reference sequence). The CDR3 loop reads CASSILTSGIMDEQYF. CDR3 in DNA: TGTGCCAGTAGTATATTGACTAGCGGGATTATGGACGAGCAGTACTTC.

The chain uses TRBV5-4 and TRBJ2-7, with TRBD1 as a possible D gene (6 bases). This CDR3 is built from 14 residues. The germline V and J ends were trimmed by 3 bases and 6 bases, with 16 bases remaining between them. CDR1 and CDR2 from the germline V gene are SGHNT and YYREEE (reference sequence). CDR3 nucleotide sequence: TGTGCCAGCAGCTATGGGACACCCTCCCGCGAGCAGTACTTC. It yields the protein CASSYGTPSREQYF. The full variable domain, its missing parts supplied by reference TRBV5-4 and TRBJ2-7, is ETGVTQSPTHLIKTRGQQVTLRCSSQSGHNTVSWYQQALGQGPQFIFQYYREEENGRGNFPPRFSGLQFPNYSSELNVNALELDDSALYLCASSYGTPSREQYFGPGTRLTVT.

This rearrangement joins TRBV27 to TRBJ2-3; TRBD2 matches 9 bases. The germline gives CDR1 MNHEY, CDR2 SMNVEV (reference sequence). CDR3 size: 18 residues. V was clipped by 4 bases and J by 1 base; unmatched bases: 12. The CDR3, as DNA: TGTGCCAGCAGTTGTTCGGCGGGAGGGCGTATCTGCACAGATACGCAGTATTTT. Its protein product is CASSCSAGGRICTDTQYF.

The chain employs TRBV5-1 and TRBJ2-5, with TRBD1 matching over 10 bases. V dropped 3 bases and J dropped 5; count of bases not matched to a gene: 4. The CDR3 contains 14 residues. Looked up from germline, CDR1 is SGHRS and CDR2 is YFSETQ. In DNA, the CDR3 is TGCGCCAGCAGCTCGACAGGGGGCGCGGAGACCCAGTACTTC. It specifies CASSSTGGAETQYF. Combining the CDR3 with reference TRBV5-1 and TRBJ2-5 gives the whole variable domain KAGVTQTPRYLIKTRGQQVTLSCSPISGHRSVSWYQQTPGQGLQFLFEYFSETQRNKGNFPGRFSGRQFSNSRSEMNVSTLELGDSALYLCASSSTGGAETQYFGPGTRLLVL.

CDR3 sequence reads: CASSLTPSRGAYEQYF. CDR3 in DNA: TGTGCCAGCAGCCTGACCCCATCTCGCGGTGCCTACGAGCAGTACTTC. The chain has TRBV6-4 and TRBJ2-7; D remains unclear. The CDR3 is 16 residues long. Germline V CDR1 and CDR2: MRHNA, SNTAGT. The ends were cut back, 6 bases at V and 2 bases at J, with 20 bases in the middle.

The chain combines TRBV7-8 with TRBJ2-7; D not resolved. V gave up 1 base and J gave up 6 bases, with 13 bases separating them. There are 14 residues in the CDR3. Germline-derived CDR1 and CDR2 are SGHVS and FQNEAQ. CDR3 in DNA: TGTGCCAGCAGCTTAGTAGGGAAGACACCCGAGCAGTACTTC. Encoded protein: CASSLVGKTPEQYF. Complete variable domain (other parts from reference TRBV7-8 and TRBJ2-7): GAGVSQSPRYKVAKRGQDVALRCDPISGHVSLFWYQQALGQGPEFLTYFQNEAQLDKSGLPSDRFFAERPEGSVSTLKIQRTQQEDSAVYLCASSLVGKTPEQYFGPGTRLTVT.

This clone was counted a single time. The chain is built from TRBV4-3 and TRBJ1-3; TRBD1 matches at 7 bases. Germline CDR1 reads LGHNA; CDR2 reads YSLEER. The V gene end was trimmed by 4 bases and the J gene end by 4 bases; junction bases not matched to a gene: 10. This CDR3 has 16 residues. CDR3 residues: CASSRTTDRPGNTIYF. CDR3 DNA sequence: TGCGCCAGCAGCCGCACGACGGACAGGCCCGGAAACACCATATATTTT.